The 12 T cell receptor beta chains in this list originate from one sample, sequenced in a study of tumor and adjacent non-tumor tissue in lung cancer. RNA was extracted from bulk tissue without any cell sorting. The library came from three nested PCR rounds adapted from ARM-PCR protocols. TCRdb analysed the multiplex PCR reads with MiXCR anew, one entry per CDR3 protein. Counted here are 68,000 or so distinct CDR3 sequences, 60% occurring once; the ten biggest clones make up 20%. What was sequenced was lung tumor tissue. The receptors come from a man aged 45-65 years with non-small cell lung cancer.

A word on this clonotype: No conserved phenylalanine or tryptophan is present at the end of the CDR3, so a read error is the likely explanation. The CDR3 nucleotides read TGCGCCAGCAGCGGCAGCGGGACTAGCGGGAGAGATGAGCAGTTCTTG. Protein sequence: CASSGSGTSGRDEQFL. This chain links TRBV11-3 with TRBJ2-1; 14 bases match TRBD2. The CDR3 length is 16 residues. Germline values: CDR1 SGHNT, CDR2 YENEEA.

Ten or more counts support this clonotype. The chain combines TRBV12-5 with TRBJ1-1, with D hard to call. V lost 1 base, J lost 5 bases, and 5 bases lay in between. Germline lookup yields CDR1 LGHNT and CDR2 FRNRAP. This CDR3 is built from 12 residues. CDR3 sequence: CASGLGETEAFF. CDR3 sequence (DNA): TGTGCTAGTGGTTTGGGGGAAACTGAAGCTTTCTTT.

The chain employs TRBV2 and TRBJ1-2, with a possible D match to TRBD1 (6 bases). V lost 5 bases and J lost 1, with 11 bases in between. The CDR3 has 14 amino acids. Germline V gene data show CDR1 as SNHLY and CDR2 as FYNNEI. CDR3 sequence reads: CASSSTGVNYGYTF. The CDR3 DNA follows: TGTGCCAGCAGTTCGACAGGAGTTAACTATGGCTACACCTTC.

Concerning this clonotype: An end of the junction does not agree with germline; a read error may underlie this. V gene TRBV29-1 combines with J gene TRBJ1-1; D possibly corresponds to TRBD1 (5 bases). CDR3 length: 12 residues. In germline, CDR1 is SQVTM, CDR2 ANQGSEA. The chain's CDR3 is CSVGRTYTETFF. The CDR3, as DNA: TGCAGCGTGGGGCGGACGTACACTGAAACTTTCTTT.

For this clonotype: Relative to the germline gene, one junction end is altered; a read error may explain this. The V gene is TRBV6-5, the J gene TRBJ2-7; D gene unclear. CDR3 length: 14 residues. The germline gives CDR1 MNHEY, CDR2 SVGAGI. The CDR3 is CTSSYRGRSYEQYF. CDR3 DNA sequence: TGTACCAGCAGTTACCGTGGCAGGTCCTATGAGCAGTACTTC.

V is TRBV6-5 and J is TRBJ2-7; D possibly matches TRBD1 or TRBD2 (6 bases each). This CDR3 contains 19 residues. Per germline, CDR1 MNHEY and CDR2 SVGAGI. Trimming took 6 bases from V and 7 from J, leaving 34 bases between them. Here the CDR3 DNA reads TGTGCCAGCAGCTATGCGTTGGACAGTGACTTCCCGGGACTCCGGGAGCAGTACTTC. Encoded protein: CASSYALDSDFPGLREQYF.

There are many counts of this clonotype. The chain links TRBV4-1 to TRBJ1-2; 8 bases match TRBD1. From germline, CDR1 is MGHRA and CDR2 YSYEKL. The CDR3 contains 14 residues. The V and J ends lost 2 bases and 5 bases, in that order; junction bases with no gene match: 4. The CDR3 DNA reads TGCGCCAGCAGCCAATGGACAGGGTGGTATGGCTACACCTTC. It encodes CASSQWTGWYGYTF.

The genes are TRBV29-1 and TRBJ1-4; D possibly corresponds to TRBD1 (6 bases). Germline V gene lookup returns CDR1 SQVTM and CDR2 ANQGSEA. The CDR3 runs to 12 residues. CDR3 nucleotides: TGCAGTGTCAGGACAGTGGGTGAAAAACTGTTTTTT. This codes for CSVRTVGEKLFF.

This chain's CDR3 is CASTGTDYDQYF. The CDR3 DNA sequence: TGTGCCAGCACAGGCACTGACTATGATCAGTACTTC. The chain couples TRBV5-4 to TRBJ2-7, with D possibly TRBD2 on 5 matching bases. Germline-derived CDR1 and CDR2 are SGHNT and YYREEE (reference sequence). Trimming took 6 bases from V and 10 from J, leaving 17 bases between them. The CDR3 runs 12 residues. The full variable domain, with the rest looked up from reference TRBV5-4 and TRBJ2-7, is ETGVTQSPTHLIKTRGQQVTLRCSSQSGHNTVSWYQQALGQGPQFIFQYYREEENGRGNFPPRFSGLQFPNYSSELNVNALELDDSALYLCASTGTDYDQYFGPGTRLTVT.

This clonotype was seen repeatedly, ten times or more. V usage is TRBV6-1 and J usage is TRBJ1-1; D uncertain. The CDR3 is made up of 14 amino acids. CDR1 is MNHNS and CDR2 is SASEGT in the germline V gene. V lost 7 bases, J lost 3 bases, and 15 bases lay in between. Here the CDR3 DNA reads TGTGCCAGCACCGCGGGCGGGGTCCACACTGAAGCTTTCTTT. Its protein product is CASTAGGVHTEAFF.

To note about this clonotype: It may be a read error: a sequence one base away is much more abundant. The CDR3: CSVDSWGGANEPFF. The CDR3 bases are TGCAGCGTTGATTCGTGGGGCGGGGCAAATGAGCCGTTCTTC. The rearrangement links TRBV29-1 to TRBJ2-1; a weak D match, TRBD2 (6 bases). Germline CDR1 is SQVTM and CDR2 is ANQGSEA. This CDR3 is built from 14 residues.

In regard to this clonotype: This clone may be a read error of a much larger clone one base away. This likely comes from a read error, as the CDR3 has no conserved phenylalanine or tryptophan at its end. The V call is TRBV14, the J call TRBJ2-3; D is ambiguous. The CDR3 totals 13 residues. With 0 bases removed from V and 2 bases from J, the gap between germline ends came to 3 bases. Germline lookup yields CDR1 SGHDN and CDR2 FVKESK. In DNA form, the CDR3 reads TGTGCCAGCAGCCAAGAGATCACAGATACGCAGTATCTT. It is translated as CASSQEITDTQYL.